These 12 T cell receptor beta chains share one sample of origin, sequenced in a study of blood T cell repertoires in COVID-19 (dated by TCRdb to 2020 to 2022). The library was made by the immunoSEQ multiplex PCR assay. Imported from immuneACCESS, the table was reduced by TCRdb to in-frame sequences with V and J called. These copies leave out some clones; in studies compared against another copy, an unresolved V gene accounts for under half, and the cause of the remainder is not known. This sample gives about 49,000 clones in total; over 80% of them show up just once. Approximately 2.1% of the sample is held by the ten biggest clonotypes. Input material: peripheral blood. The receptors shown here come from a woman older than 75 with COVID-19, enrolled during active disease.

The CDR3 region has the DNA TGCGCCAGCAGTGAGAACGGGCGGGGGGCCCGCCGGAATACGCAGTATTTT. Translating gives CASSENGRGARRNTQYF. The rearrangement links TRBV10-1 to TRBJ2-3; TRBD2 agrees at 8 bases. This CDR3 comprises 17 residues. The ends lost 2 bases at V and 7 bases at J; junction bases unmatched: 14. The germline gives CDR1 WNHNN, CDR2 SYGVQD (reference sequence).

J is TRBJ2-3 and V is TRBV7-3; TRBD2 might be the D (5 bases). The ends were cut back, 0 bases at V and 3 bases at J, with 16 bases in the middle. From germline, CDR1 is SGHTA and CDR2 FQGTGA. The CDR3 contains 17 residues. CDR3 in amino acids: CASSLTATAERTDTQYF. The DNA of the CDR3 is TGTGCCAGCAGCTTAACGGCAACAGCGGAGCGAACAGATACGCAGTATTTT.

The V gene is TRBV7-2, the J gene TRBJ2-3; 7 bases line up with TRBD2. This CDR3 is 15 amino acids long. In germline, CDR1 is SGHTA, CDR2 FQGNSA. V lost 3 bases, J lost 4 bases, and 7 bases stayed unmatched. CDR3: CASSFMLAASDTQYF. DNA of the CDR3: TGTGCCAGCAGCTTTATGCTAGCGGCTTCAGATACGCAGTATTTT.

This rearrangement joins TRBV7-9 to TRBJ2-5; the D gene is possibly TRBD2 (6 bases). CDR1 and CDR2 from the germline V gene are SEHNR and FQNEAQ (reference sequence). This CDR3 has 15 residues. V shed 1 base and J shed 4 bases, with 13 bases lying between them. The CDR3 region has the DNA TGTGCCAGCAGCTTAGTGACGGGACTTCGAGAGACCCAGTACTTC. Translated, it gives CASSLVTGLRETQYF.

The J gene is TRBJ2-7, the V gene TRBV4-1; no reliable D call. CDR3 length: 14 residues. Germline V gene data show CDR1 as MGHRA and CDR2 as YSYEKL. Between the trimmed V and J ends, which lost 1 base and 0 bases, there was a span of 7 bases. The CDR3 is CASSQGGSSYEQYF. As DNA, the CDR3 is TGCGCCAGCAGCCAAGGCGGTAGCTCCTACGAGCAGTACTTC.

CDR3 DNA sequence: TGTGCCAGCTCCTACGATGGCTACACCTTC. Protein: CASSYDGYTF. The chain carries TRBV6-5 and TRBJ1-2; D ambiguous. The V end was cut by 8 bases, the J end by 6 bases, with 7 bases between. The CDR3 spans 10 residues. Germline V gene data show CDR1 as MNHEY and CDR2 as SVGAGI.

The rearrangement uses TRBV7-8 and TRBJ2-7; D gene unclear. This CDR3 is 14 amino acids long. Germline V CDR1 and CDR2: SGHVS, FQNEAQ. Trimming left V 4 bases short and J 7 bases short, with 17 bases between. The CDR3 here is CASSSRSRLGEQYF. For the CDR3, the DNA is TGTGCCAGCAGCTCCCGCTCCCGACTTGGGGAGCAGTACTTC.

V is TRBV19 and J is TRBJ2-3, with 13 bases lining up with TRBD2. The CDR3 is 16 residues long. J lost 7 bases, V lost 4 bases, and 8 bases had no gene match. Germline-derived CDR1 and CDR2 are LNHDA and SQIVND (reference sequence). CDR3: CASSKLTSGRYYTQYF. CDR3 DNA: TGTGCCAGTAGTAAGCTGACTAGCGGGAGGTATTATACGCAGTATTTT.

The CDR3 is CATSDPTGVDYGYTF. CDR3 nucleotides: TGTGCCACCAGTGATCCCACAGGGGTGGACTATGGCTACACCTTC. This rearrangement joins TRBV24-1 to TRBJ1-2; 7 nucleotides match TRBD1. Germline V CDR1 and CDR2: KGHDR, SFDVKD. CDR3 size: 15 residues. The trim removed 3 bases at V and 3 bases at J, leaving 6 bases unmatched.

This chain connects TRBV11-1 to TRBJ2-5, with D possibly being TRBD1 (5 bases). The CDR3 totals 13 residues. The V end was cut by 7 bases, the J end by 2 bases, with 11 bases between. Germline V gene data show CDR1 as SGHAT and CDR2 as FQDESV (reference sequence). CDR3 coding DNA: TGTGCCAGCAAGGGTGACAGTCAAGAGACCCAGTACTTC. Its protein product is CASKGDSQETQYF.

V usage is TRBV7-3 and J usage is TRBJ1-2; no definite D call. V lost 1 base to trimming and J lost 4 bases, with 10 bases between them. The CDR3 consists of 14 residues. Germline assignment: CDR1 SGHTA and CDR2 FQGTGA. The CDR3 sequence is CASSLMRVSYGYTF. The CDR3, as DNA: TGTGCCAGCAGCTTAATGAGGGTGAGCTATGGCTACACCTTC.

The chain is built from TRBV7-2 and TRBJ2-5; possibly TRBD2 for D (6 bases). The CDR3 length is 17 residues. Germline V gives CDR1 SGHTA, CDR2 FQGNSA. Trimming cost V 1 base and J 5 bases, with 20 bases left between them. CDR3 coding DNA: TGTGCCAGCAGCTTAGTGGTTGGGGCGGGACGGGCGGAGACCCAGTACTTC. It encodes CASSLVVGAGRAETQYF. Looking up the rest from reference TRBV7-2 and TRBJ2-5 gives the full variable domain: GAGVSQSPSNKVTEKGKDVELRCDPISGHTALYWYRQSLGQGLEFLIYFQGNSAPDKSGLPSDRFSAERTGGSVSTLTIQRTQQEDSAVYLCASSLVVGAGRAETQYFGPGTRLLVL.